These T cell receptor beta chains were read from a single sample in a study of a mutant IDH1 vaccine in newly diagnosed glioma. No antigen has been assigned to these receptors. TCRdb's table, derived via immunoSEQ multiplex PCR, lists solely in-frame clones and lacks some. The table includes tens of thousands of clones, over 75% detected once. Sequenced material: PBMCs, taken from a glioma patient whose treatment included an IDH1 peptide vaccine. Receptors originate from a man between 18 and 35 years old with glioma. CDR3s include the opening cysteine and the closing phenylalanine or tryptophan. Each record gives: CDR3 protein, clone size, V gene, J gene. Not every row has a clone size; where given, it reads once, few, many or a size class.

CASSWISGNTIYF	-	TRBV5-1	TRBJ1-3
CASSSDRGVLSGNTIYF	-	TRBV5-1	TRBJ1-3
CASSAQTGMNTEAFF	-	TRBV6-6	TRBJ1-1
CASSLNGRMNTGELFF	-	TRBV27	TRBJ2-2
CASSLSPWEGEKLFF	-	TRBV27	TRBJ1-4
CASSLRQNQPQHF	once	TRBV7-2	TRBJ1-5
CASSQGDRAGDTQYF	once	TRBV4-1	TRBJ2-3
CAWSPGRVAGIWSDTQYF	-	TRBV30	TRBJ2-3
CASSVVARGSYNEQFF	-	TRBV9	TRBJ2-1
CAWALAAKNIQYF	-	TRBV30	TRBJ2-4